This T cell receptor (beta chain) was identified during a study of blood T cell repertoires in COVID-19. In the authors' methods: Reference gene primer amplification gave nucleated cell count estimates. Method: immunoSEQ multiplex PCR; TCRdb's copy keeps in-frame clones and lacks some. For V, J and clone size, that table is used; D and trimming come from the DNA. The sample consists of 200,000 to 250,000 clones, approximately 85% of them appearing once. This clone was detected only a few times. V lost 1 base and J lost 2, with 12 bases in between. The CDR3 has 15 residues. The V gene's germline CDR1 is SGHNT and CDR2 YENEEA.

The chain has TRBV11-3 and TRBJ2-7; D uncertain. The TCR was taken from a man aged 50 to 60 with acute or convalescent COVID-19. Sequenced: peripheral blood. CDR3: CASSLAGSKTYEQYF. DNA of the CDR3: TGTGCCAGCAGCTTAGCAGGCAGCAAGACCTACGAGCAGTACTTC.